This TCR beta chain comes out of a study of control samples from healthy donors and cancer patients. Here immunoSEQ multiplex PCR was the method, and the copy in TCRdb shows in-frame clones only, minus some. The table has roughly 120,000 clones, 87% seen once. Specimen: blood. This receptor was obtained from a young man in good health.

CDR3: CASSQVDRVDNSPLHF. For the CDR3, the DNA is TGCGCCAGCAGCCAAGTTGACAGGGTCGATAATTCACCCCTCCACTTT. The chain uses TRBV4-1 and TRBJ1-6; 7 nucleotides agree with TRBD1. The CDR3 sequence is 16 residues long. V shed 1 base and J 5 bases; nucleotides not matched to a gene: 5. The V gene's germline CDR1 is MGHRA and CDR2 YSYEKL.